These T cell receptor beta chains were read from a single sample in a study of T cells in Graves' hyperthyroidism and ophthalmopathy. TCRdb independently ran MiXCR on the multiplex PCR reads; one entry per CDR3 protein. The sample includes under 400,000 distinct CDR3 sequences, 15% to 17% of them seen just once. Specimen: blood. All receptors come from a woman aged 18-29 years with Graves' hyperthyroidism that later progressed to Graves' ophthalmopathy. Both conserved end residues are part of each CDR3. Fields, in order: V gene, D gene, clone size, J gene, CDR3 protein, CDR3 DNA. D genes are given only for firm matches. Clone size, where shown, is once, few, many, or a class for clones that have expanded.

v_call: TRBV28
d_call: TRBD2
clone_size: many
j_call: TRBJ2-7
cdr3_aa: CASSFSPSGRVNEQYF
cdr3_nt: TGTGCCAGCAGTTTCTCGCCTAGCGGGAGGGTCAACGAGCAGTACTTC

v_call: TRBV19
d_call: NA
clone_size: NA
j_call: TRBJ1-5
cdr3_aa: CASSAGIGGGYNQPQHF
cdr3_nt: TGTGCCAGTAGTGCCGGGATAGGGGGTGGCTACAATCAGCCCCAGCATTTT

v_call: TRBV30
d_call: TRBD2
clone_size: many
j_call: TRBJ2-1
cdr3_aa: CAWRGGRTSGTYNEQFF
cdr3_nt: TGTGCCTGGAGAGGGGGCCGGACTAGCGGTACCTACAATGAGCAGTTCTTC

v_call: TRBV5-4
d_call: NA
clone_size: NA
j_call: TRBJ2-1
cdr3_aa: CASSSPPNNEQFF
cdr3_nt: TGTGCCAGCAGCTCGCCCCCCAACAATGAGCAGTTCTTC

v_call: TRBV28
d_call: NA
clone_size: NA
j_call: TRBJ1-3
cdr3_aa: CASSRGTPSGNTIYF
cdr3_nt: TGTGCCAGCAGCCGCGGAACTCCCTCTGGAAACACCATATATTTT

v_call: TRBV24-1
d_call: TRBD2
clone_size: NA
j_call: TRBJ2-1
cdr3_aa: CATSDRTSEYNEQFF
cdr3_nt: TGTGCCACCAGTGATCGGACTAGCGAGTACAATGAGCAGTTCTTC

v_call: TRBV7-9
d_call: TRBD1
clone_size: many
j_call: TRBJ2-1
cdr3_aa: CASSLALGTGRLGEQFF
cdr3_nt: TGTGCCAGCAGCTTAGCCTTAGGGACAGGGCGCCTGGGAGAGCAGTTCTTC

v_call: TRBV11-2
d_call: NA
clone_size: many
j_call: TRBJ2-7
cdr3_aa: CASSLDLGAGAYEQYF
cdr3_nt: TGTGCCAGCAGCTTAGATTTAGGGGCAGGAGCCTACGAGCAGTACTTC

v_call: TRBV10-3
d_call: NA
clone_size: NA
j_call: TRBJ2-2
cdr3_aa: CAISEAPLGQGSSGATGELFF
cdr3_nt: TGTGCCATCAGTGAGGCTCCTCTGGGACAGGGTTCTAGCGGGGCCACCGGGGAGCTGTTTTTT

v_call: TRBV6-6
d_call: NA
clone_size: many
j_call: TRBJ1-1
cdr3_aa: CASSYPEGDFNTEAFF
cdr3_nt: TGTGCCAGCAGTTACCCCGAAGGGGACTTCAACACTGAAGCTTTCTTT

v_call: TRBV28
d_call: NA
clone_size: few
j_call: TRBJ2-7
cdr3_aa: CASRSGRGGEQYF
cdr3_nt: TGTGCCAGCCGTTCGGGTCGGGGCGGAGAGCAGTACTTC

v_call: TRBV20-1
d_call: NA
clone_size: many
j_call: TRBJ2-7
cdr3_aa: CSARGLWGTYEQYF
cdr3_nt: TGCAGTGCGAGGGGACTTTGGGGAACCTACGAGCAGTACTTC

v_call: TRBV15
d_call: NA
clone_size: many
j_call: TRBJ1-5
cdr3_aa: CATSRDTATWQPQHF
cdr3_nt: TGTGCCACCAGCAGAGATACCGCGACCTGGCAGCCCCAGCATTTT

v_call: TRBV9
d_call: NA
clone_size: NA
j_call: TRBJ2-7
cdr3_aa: CASSRKSGGVYSCEQYF
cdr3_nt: TGTGCCAGCAGCCGTAAGAGCGGCGGGGTCTACTCCTGCGAGCAGTACTTC

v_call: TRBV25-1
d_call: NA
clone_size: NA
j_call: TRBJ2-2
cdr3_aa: CASSESRADNTGELFF
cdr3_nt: TGTGCCAGCAGTGAGAGTAGGGCAGATAACACCGGGGAGCTGTTTTTT

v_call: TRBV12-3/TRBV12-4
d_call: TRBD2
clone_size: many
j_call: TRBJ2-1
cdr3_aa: CASSLSSGKLNEQFF
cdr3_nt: TGTGCCAGCAGTTTATCTAGCGGGAAACTCAATGAGCAGTTCTTC

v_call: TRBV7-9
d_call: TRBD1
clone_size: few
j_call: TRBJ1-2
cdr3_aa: CASSNFPGQRTYGYTF
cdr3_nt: TGTGCCAGCAGTAATTTTCCGGGACAGAGAACATATGGCTACACCTTC

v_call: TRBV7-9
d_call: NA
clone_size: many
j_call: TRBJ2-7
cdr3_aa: CASSPWGDEQYF
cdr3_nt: TGTGCCAGCAGCCCCTGGGGGGACGAGCAGTACTTC

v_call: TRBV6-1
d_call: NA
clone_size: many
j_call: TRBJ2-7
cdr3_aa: CASSELTGQFSYEQYF
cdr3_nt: TGTGCCAGCAGTGAATTAACGGGCCAATTCTCCTACGAGCAGTACTTC

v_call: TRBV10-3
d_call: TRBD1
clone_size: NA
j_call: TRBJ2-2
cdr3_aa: CAIRGQGSTGTGELFF
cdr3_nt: TGTGCCATCAGGGGACAGGGTTCAACTGGAACCGGGGAGCTGTTTTTT

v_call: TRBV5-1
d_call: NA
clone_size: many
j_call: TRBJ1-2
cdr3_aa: CASSLAPTDNNYGYTF
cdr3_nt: TGCGCCAGCAGCTTGGCCCCTACTGATAACAACTATGGCTACACCTTC

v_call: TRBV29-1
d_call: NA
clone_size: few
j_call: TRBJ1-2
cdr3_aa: CSVVGASYGYTF
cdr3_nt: TGCAGCGTTGTAGGGGCCTCCTATGGCTACACCTTC

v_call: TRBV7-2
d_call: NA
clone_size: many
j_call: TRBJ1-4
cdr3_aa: CASRPRGLTNEKLFF
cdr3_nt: TGTGCCAGCAGGCCTAGGGGTTTGACTAATGAAAAACTGTTTTTT

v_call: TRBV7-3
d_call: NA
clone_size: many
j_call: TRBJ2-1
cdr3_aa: CASSSPEQFF
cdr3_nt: TGTGCCAGCTCGTCCCCGGAGCAGTTCTTC

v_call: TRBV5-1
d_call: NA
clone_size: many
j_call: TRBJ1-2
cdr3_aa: CASSSDGGFTYGYTF
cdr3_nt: TGCGCCAGCAGCTCGGACGGGGGTTTTACCTATGGCTACACCTTC